This T cell receptor (beta chain) was observed in a study of blood T cell repertoires in COVID-19. Study-wide background: Acute and convalescent COVID-19 samples came from the United States, Italy and Spain. T cells, B-cell-depleted T cells, or PBMCs supplied cDNA or gDNA.

Source study methods: Reference gene primers were amplified, and this amplification served to estimate nucleated cell counts. Assay used: immunoSEQ multiplex PCR; TCRdb lists only in-frame clones, some missing. The DNA gave D and trimming, while V, J and clone size come from that table. The data contain over 80,000 clones, around 75% of them singletons. The trim removed 4 bases at V and 4 bases at J, leaving 12 bases unmatched. The CDR3 contains 16 residues. CDR1 is SGHNT, CDR2 YYREEE, per germline (reference sequence). This TCR was recovered from a woman between 45 and 60 years old with acute or convalescent COVID-19. Material for sequencing was peripheral blood. This sequence joins TRBV5-4 and TRBJ1-2; 8 bases align to TRBD1. This CDR3 is CASSRLDRGAGYGYTF. CDR3 sequence (DNA): TGTGCCAGCAGCCGGCTAGACAGGGGCGCTGGCTATGGCTACACCTTC.